The present entry profiles one T cell receptor beta chain with its context. V was clipped by 1 base and J by 1 base; unmatched bases: 3. Per the germline V gene, CDR1 is MGHDK and CDR2 is SYGVNS. The CDR3 covers 15 residues. This record belongs to a study of cytomegalovirus exposure and HLA in healthy donors. Both 60 Vbeta primers and 13 Jbeta primers went into the PCR. Sequencing was performed with immunoSEQ multiplex PCR; in TCRdb, only in-frame clones are kept and a portion is missing. This sample has 40,000 to 55,000 clones; approximately 70% occur once, and the top ten carry 6.3%. The receptor's source is a man aged 25 to 45 in good health and CMV-seronegative. The sample consisted of PBMCs. The genes are TRBV25-1 and TRBJ2-5, with 7 bases matching TRBD2. The CDR3 sequence is CASSEWASGQETQYF. The CDR3 nucleotides are TGTGCCAGCAGTGAATGGGCTAGCGGCCAAGAGACCCAGTACTTC. Combining the CDR3 with reference TRBV25-1 and TRBJ2-5 gives the whole variable domain EADIYQTPRYLVIGTGKKITLECSQTMGHDKMYWYQQDPGMELHLIHYSYGVNSTEKGDLSSESTVSRIRTEHFPLTLESARPSHTSQYLCASSEWASGQETQYFGPGTRLLVL.